Shown below are 9 T cell receptor beta chains from a single sample sequenced in a study of post-analysis software for immune sequencing data. Findings and limits, study-wide: There were roughly 5 TRBV segments more frequent in patients than controls, and TRBV5-6, TRBV5-1 and TRBV20-1 were among them.

Unique-molecular-identifier-tagged TCR beta cDNA libraries were used. TCRdb called the PCR reads again in MiXCR, with one record for every CDR3 protein. The sample consists of about 570,000 distinct CDR3 sequences, 34% of them appearing once. No antigens are known for them. Sequenced: blood. These receptors all come from a girl under 18 with multiple sclerosis.

This chain joins TRBV10-3 and TRBJ2-3; D might be TRBD1 (5 bases). The V end was cut by 6 bases, the J end by 2 bases, with 12 bases between. Per germline, CDR1 ENHRY and CDR2 SYGVKD. The CDR3 spans 14 residues. The CDR3 DNA follows: TGTGCCATCAGGTCGGACAAAGCCACAGATACGCAGTATTTT. This codes for CAIRSDKATDTQYF.

This clonotype turned up a few times. The V call is TRBV20-1, the J call TRBJ2-5, with 15 nucleotides matching TRBD2. The CDR3 runs 16 residues. Germline V lookup: CDR1 DFQATT, CDR2 SNEGSKA (reference sequence). V shed 6 bases, J shed 2 bases, and the junction held 7 bases outside the gene matches. The CDR3 sequence is CSAVPGLAGGQETQYF. The CDR3 DNA reads as TGCAGTGCAGTCCCGGGACTAGCGGGGGGACAAGAGACCCAGTACTTC.

The chain couples TRBV10-3 to TRBJ1-1; possible D gene TRBD1, 6 bases. The CDR3 is 13 amino acids. Germline V gene sequence: CDR1 ENHRY, CDR2 SYGVKD. V lost 4 bases to trimming and J lost 0 bases, with 6 bases between them. The CDR3 DNA is TGTGCCATCAGTGGGACAGTGAACACTGAAGCTTTCTTT. Its translation is CAISGTVNTEAFF.

The rearrangement joins TRBV25-1 to TRBJ1-2, with 10 nucleotides matching TRBD1. In germline, CDR1 is MGHDK, CDR2 SYGVNS. Trimming at V came to 3 bases and at J to 5 bases, leaving 6 bases not matched to a gene. This CDR3 contains 15 residues. CDR3 amino acids: CASSDPPGQGYGYTF. The CDR3 coding sequence is TGTGCCAGCAGTGATCCCCCGGGACAGGGGTATGGCTACACCTTC.

The genes are TRBV20-1 and TRBJ2-1, with unresolved D. Trimming stripped 2 bases from V and 9 bases from J, with 11 bases between. The CDR3 has 12 residues. Germline CDR1 is DFQATT and CDR2 is SNEGSKA (reference sequence). The CDR3 here is CSARKWASEQFF. For the CDR3, the DNA is TGCAGTGCTAGAAAGTGGGCGAGTGAGCAGTTCTTC.

The V and J genes are TRBV3-1 and TRBJ2-7, with a tentative D call TRBD2 (6 bases). The CDR3 covers 15 residues. Germline V gives CDR1 LGHDT, CDR2 YNNKEL (reference sequence). V shed 1 base and J shed 2 bases, with 12 bases lying between them. The CDR3 region has the DNA TGTGCCAGCAGCCAAGGTGCGGGGCCAACCTACGAGCAGTACTTC. Its protein is CASSQGAGPTYEQYF.

The rearrangement uses TRBV4-1 and TRBJ2-7, with 9 bases matching TRBD1. This CDR3 has 19 residues. V lost 0 bases to trimming and J lost 1 base; unmatched junction nucleotides: 13. Germline CDR1 and CDR2: MGHRA and YSYEKL. CDR3 region: CASSQDQGRLGTGSYEQYF. In DNA, the CDR3 is TGCGCCAGCAGCCAAGATCAGGGGAGGCTCGGGACAGGGTCCTACGAGCAGTACTTC.

This clonotype was picked up many times. This chain links TRBV5-1 with TRBJ2-7; 9 bases match TRBD1. V lost 3 bases to trimming and J lost 2 bases; unmatched junction nucleotides: 3. The germline V gene encodes CDR1 SGHRS and CDR2 YFSETQ. This CDR3 is 14 amino acids long. This CDR3 is CASSSGTGPYEQYF. The DNA of the CDR3 is TGCGCCAGCAGCTCCGGGACAGGGCCCTACGAGCAGTACTTC.

The J gene is TRBJ1-6, the V gene TRBV5-1; TRBD1 agrees at 7 bases. The V and J ends lost 4 bases and 8 bases, in that order; junction bases with no gene match: 9. Germline V CDR1 and CDR2: SGHRS, YFSETQ. The CDR3 is made up of 15 amino acids. CDR3 DNA: TGCGCCAGCAGCACCGGACAGGCCTCGGATTCACCCCTCCACTTT. It translates to CASSTGQASDSPLHF.